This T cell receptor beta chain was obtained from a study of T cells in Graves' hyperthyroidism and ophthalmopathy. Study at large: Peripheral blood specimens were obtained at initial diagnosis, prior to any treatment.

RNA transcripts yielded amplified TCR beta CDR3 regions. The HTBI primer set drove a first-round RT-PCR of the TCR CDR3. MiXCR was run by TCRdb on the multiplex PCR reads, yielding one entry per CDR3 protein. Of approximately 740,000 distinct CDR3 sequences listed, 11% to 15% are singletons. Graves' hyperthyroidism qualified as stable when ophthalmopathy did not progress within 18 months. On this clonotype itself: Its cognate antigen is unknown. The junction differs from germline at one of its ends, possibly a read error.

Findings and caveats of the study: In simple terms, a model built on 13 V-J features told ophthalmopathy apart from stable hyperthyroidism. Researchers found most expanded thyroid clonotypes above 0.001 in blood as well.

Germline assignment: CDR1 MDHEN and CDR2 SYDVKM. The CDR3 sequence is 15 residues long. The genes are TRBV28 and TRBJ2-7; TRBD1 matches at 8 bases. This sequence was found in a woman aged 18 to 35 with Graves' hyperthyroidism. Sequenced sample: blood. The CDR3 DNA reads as TGTTCCAGCAGTTTACCTAGGACAGGGTCCTACGAGCAGTACTTC. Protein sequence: CSSSLPRTGSYEQYF. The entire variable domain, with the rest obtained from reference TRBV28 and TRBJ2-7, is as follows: DVKVTQSSRYLVKRTGEKVFLECVQDMDHENMFWYRQDPGLGLRLIYFSYDVKMKEKGDIPEGYSVSREKKERFSLILESASTNQTSMYLCSSSLPRTGSYEQYFGPGTRLTVT.